This T cell receptor beta chain appears in the sequencing data of a study of cytotoxic CD8 clonotypes in ibrutinib-treated CLL listed by TCRdb under 2021. Looking at the study overall: The cohort had about ten relapsed/refractory and approximately 15 treatment-naive patients; some 17 were IGHV unmutated. Every sample from remission and from progressive disease was obtained while the patients were still on ibrutinib. On average, each sample yielded about 250,000 productive templates and about 95,000 productive rearrangements. Partial responses were observed in about 24 patients and complete responses in 2; after a median follow-up of 68 months, remission was maintained in 15 or so patients and progression was observed in approximately 12. The response samples were drawn at a median of around eleven months into treatment, with a range of about 6 to 40 months. Longitudinal samples were obtainable from about 30% of the roughly 90 participants in the trial. Cryopreserved peripheral blood mononuclear cells were obtained before treatment, at response, and at either sustained remission or disease progression.

Interpreted using the paper, the time point label stands for: approximately 25 months on ibrutinib. For TCR beta library preparation, approximately 1.9 micrograms of genomic DNA was extracted from cryopreserved PBMCs. Longitudinal blood samples from CLL patients on ibrutinib monotherapy underwent high-throughput TCR beta sequencing. The patients took part in an open-label, single-center phase 2 trial of ibrutinib monotherapy. The full study reports these points: Clonality increased at ibrutinib response, stayed stable in sustained remission, and fell back toward baseline at progression. Sustained-remission and progressing patients did not have matched sampling times, and lymph node repertoires were not examined. Public clonotypes were rare and either shrank or stayed stable during treatment, and the rise in clonality at ibrutinib response reflected expansion of private clonotypes. Baseline clonality was found to be higher than that of age-matched healthy donors and was strongly correlated with circulating CD8+ T-cell counts.

A MiSeq instrument was used for deep resolution sequencing, which targeted depths ranging from 1 in 1 million up to 1 in 200,000 T cells, with coverage averaging 10x for each clonotype. TCR beta libraries were generated with the immunoSEQ hsTCRB Kit. The paper's processing steps were these. The data were analyzed with ImmunoSEQ Analyzer and ImmunoSEQ Data Assistant, and V, D and J gene assignments followed IMGT definitions. Clonality, which ranges from 0 to 1, was calculated as one minus the normalized Shannon entropy of productive rearrangement frequencies. Only overrepresented clonotypes making up at least 0.05% of each patient's repertoire were included in the public clonotype analysis. Some 13 age-matched healthy donor repertoires from immuneACCESS were used as controls for clonality. TCRdb's version of the immuneACCESS table is confined to in-frame rearrangements and falls short of the full clone set. An unresolved V gene accounts for under half of the shortfall where checked; the remainder is of unknown origin. The V and J calls and the clone size are those of that table, but D and trimming were determined from the DNA. Across this sample there are over 150,000 clones, with over 60% seen only once. The ten largest clones add up to 13% of the sample.

As to this clone: The specificity of this receptor is unknown. It has no much larger one-base neighbor in the sample; base qualities were not kept.

Per the germline V gene, SGHTA is the CDR1 and FQGNSA is the CDR2. Deletion took 3 bases off V and 5 bases off J, with a span of 7 bases between the germline ends. The CDR3 runs 12 amino acids, cysteine and phenylalanine included. Just the 36-base CDR3 DNA is kept, in frame starting at base 1. The sequence was obtained from a human donor with chronic lymphocytic leukemia. The chain links TRBV7-2 with TRBJ1-2, and the D gene may be TRBD1, 5 bases matching. The specimen was PBMCs, collected after 24 months of ibrutinib treatment. The encoded CDR3 is CASSLDNYGYTF. The nucleotides read TGTGCCAGCAGCTTGGACAATTATGGCTACACCTTC.